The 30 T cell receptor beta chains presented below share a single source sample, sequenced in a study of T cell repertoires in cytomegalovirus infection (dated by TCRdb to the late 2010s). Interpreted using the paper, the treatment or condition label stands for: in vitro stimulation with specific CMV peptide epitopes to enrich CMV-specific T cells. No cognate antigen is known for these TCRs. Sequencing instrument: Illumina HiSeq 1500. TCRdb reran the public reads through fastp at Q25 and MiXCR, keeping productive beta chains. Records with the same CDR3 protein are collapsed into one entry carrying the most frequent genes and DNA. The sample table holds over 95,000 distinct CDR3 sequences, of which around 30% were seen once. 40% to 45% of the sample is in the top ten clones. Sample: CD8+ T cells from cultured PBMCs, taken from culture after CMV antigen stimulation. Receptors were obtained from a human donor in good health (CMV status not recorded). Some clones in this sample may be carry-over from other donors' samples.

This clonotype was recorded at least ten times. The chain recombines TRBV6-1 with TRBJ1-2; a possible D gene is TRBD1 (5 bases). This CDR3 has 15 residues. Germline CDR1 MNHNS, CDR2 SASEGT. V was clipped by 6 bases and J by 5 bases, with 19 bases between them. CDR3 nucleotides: TGTGCCAGCAGCGGACGTGTTAGCAGGGATTATGGCTACACCTTC. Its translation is CASSGRVSRDYGYTF.

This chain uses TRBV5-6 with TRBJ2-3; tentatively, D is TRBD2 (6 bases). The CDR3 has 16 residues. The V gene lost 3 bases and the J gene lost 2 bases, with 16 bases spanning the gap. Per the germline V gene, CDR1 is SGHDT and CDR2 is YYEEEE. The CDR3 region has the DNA TGTGCCAGCAGCTCGGGTAGTAGCGGCTTCACAGATACGCAGTATTTT. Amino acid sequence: CASSSGSSGFTDTQYF.

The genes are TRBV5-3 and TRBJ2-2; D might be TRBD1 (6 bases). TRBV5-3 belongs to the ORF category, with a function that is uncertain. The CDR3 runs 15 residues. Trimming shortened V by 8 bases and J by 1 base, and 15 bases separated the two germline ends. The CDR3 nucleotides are TGTGCCAGCAGTAGGGGGACAAGGAACACCGGGGAGCTGTTTTTT. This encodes CASSRGTRNTGELFF.

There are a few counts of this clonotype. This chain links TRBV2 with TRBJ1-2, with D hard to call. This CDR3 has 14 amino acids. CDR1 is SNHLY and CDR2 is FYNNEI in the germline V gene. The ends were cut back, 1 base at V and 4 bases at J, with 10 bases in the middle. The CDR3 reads CASSEEQLVYGYTF. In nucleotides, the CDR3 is TGTGCCAGCAGTGAAGAACAGCTTGTCTATGGCTACACCTTC.

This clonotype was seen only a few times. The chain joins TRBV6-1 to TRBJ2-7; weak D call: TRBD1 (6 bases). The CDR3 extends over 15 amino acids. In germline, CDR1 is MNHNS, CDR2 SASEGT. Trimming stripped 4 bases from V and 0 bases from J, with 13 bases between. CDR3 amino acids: CASSGGQPTSYEQYF. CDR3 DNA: TGTGCCAGCAGTGGCGGACAGCCCACCTCCTACGAGCAGTACTTC.

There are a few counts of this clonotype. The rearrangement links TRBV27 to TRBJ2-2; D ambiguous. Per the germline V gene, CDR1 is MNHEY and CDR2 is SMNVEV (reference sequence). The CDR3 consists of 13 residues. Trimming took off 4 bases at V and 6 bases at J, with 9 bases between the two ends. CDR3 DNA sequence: TGTGCCAGCAGTTCTAACCGTCCCGGGGAGCTGTTTTTT. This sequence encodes CASSSNRPGELFF.

CDR3: CASTRGDETGLSSYEQYF. Written as DNA, the CDR3 is TGTGCCAGCACCCGGGGAGATGAAACAGGCCTGAGCTCCTACGAGCAGTACTTC. This sequence joins TRBV9 and TRBJ2-7, with D perhaps matching TRBD1 or TRBD2 (5 bases each). Germline V gives CDR1 SGDLS, CDR2 YYNGEE. Trimming left V 6 bases short and J 0 bases short, with 25 bases between. The CDR3 consists of 18 residues.

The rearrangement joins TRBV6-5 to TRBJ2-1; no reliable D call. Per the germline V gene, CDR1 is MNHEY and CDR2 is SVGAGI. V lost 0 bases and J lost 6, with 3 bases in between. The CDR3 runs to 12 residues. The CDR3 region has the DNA TGTGCCAGCAGTTACTCTAGCAATGAGCAGTTCTTC. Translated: CASSYSSNEQFF.

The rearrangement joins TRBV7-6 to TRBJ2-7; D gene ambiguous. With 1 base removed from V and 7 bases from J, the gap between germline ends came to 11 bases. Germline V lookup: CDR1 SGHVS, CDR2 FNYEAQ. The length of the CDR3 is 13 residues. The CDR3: CASSLERGTEQYF. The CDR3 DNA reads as TGTGCCAGCAGCTTAGAGAGAGGAACAGAGCAGTACTTC.

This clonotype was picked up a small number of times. The DNA for the CDR3 is TGTGCCAGCAGCCAAGACACCTCCATCGGTGAAAAACTGTTTTTT. Its translation is CASSQDTSIGEKLFF. This rearrangement joins TRBV7-6 to TRBJ1-4; D unclear. The germline V and J ends were trimmed by 5 bases and 7 bases, with 17 bases remaining between them. The CDR3 has 15 residues. Germline V lookup: CDR1 SGHVS, CDR2 FNYEAQ.

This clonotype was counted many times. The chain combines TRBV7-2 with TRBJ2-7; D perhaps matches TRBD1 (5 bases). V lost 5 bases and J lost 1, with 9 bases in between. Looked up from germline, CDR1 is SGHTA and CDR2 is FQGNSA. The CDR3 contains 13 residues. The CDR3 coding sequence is TGTGCCAGCAGCAAAGGGGCGTCCTACGAGCAGTACTTC. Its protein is CASSKGASYEQYF.

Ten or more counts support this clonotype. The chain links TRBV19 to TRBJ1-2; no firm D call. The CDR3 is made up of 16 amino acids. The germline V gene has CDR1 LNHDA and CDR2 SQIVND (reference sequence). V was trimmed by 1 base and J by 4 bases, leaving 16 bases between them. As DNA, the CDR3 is TGTGCCAGTAGTATAGGATTCGGCGGTTCTAGCTATGGCTACACCTTC. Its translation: CASSIGFGGSSYGYTF.

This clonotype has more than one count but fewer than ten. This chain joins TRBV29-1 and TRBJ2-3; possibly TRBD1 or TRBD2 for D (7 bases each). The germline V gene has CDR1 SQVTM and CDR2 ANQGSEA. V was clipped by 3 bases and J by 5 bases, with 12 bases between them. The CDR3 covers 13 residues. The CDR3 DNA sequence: TGCAGCGTTGATCAGGGGGGGGGAGATACGCAGTATTTT. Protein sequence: CSVDQGGGDTQYF.

The CDR3 DNA reads as TGTGCCAGCAGTTACTCTTGGCAGGGCTCCTACAATGAGCAGTTCTTC. As protein: CASSYSWQGSYNEQFF. V and J are TRBV6-6 and TRBJ2-1, with D possibly TRBD1 on 5 matching bases. The germline V and J ends were trimmed by 0 bases and 0 bases, with 9 bases remaining between them. The CDR3 has 16 residues. Germline V lookup: CDR1 MNHNY, CDR2 SVGAGI (reference sequence).

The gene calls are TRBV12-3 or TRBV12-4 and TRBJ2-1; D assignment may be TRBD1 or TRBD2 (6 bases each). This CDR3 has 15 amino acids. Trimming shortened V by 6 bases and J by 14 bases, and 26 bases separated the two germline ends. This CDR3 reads CASSLKGEVGGEKFF. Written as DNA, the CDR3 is TGTGCCAGCAGCCTTAAGGGGGAGGTGGGGGGCGAAAAGTTCTTC.

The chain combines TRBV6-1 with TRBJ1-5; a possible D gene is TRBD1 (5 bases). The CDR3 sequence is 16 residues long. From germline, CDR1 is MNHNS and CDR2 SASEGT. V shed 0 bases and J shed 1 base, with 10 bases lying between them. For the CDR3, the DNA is TGTGCCAGCAGTGAAGCTTGGAGACAGAGCAATCAGCCCCAGCATTTT. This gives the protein CASSEAWRQSNQPQHF.

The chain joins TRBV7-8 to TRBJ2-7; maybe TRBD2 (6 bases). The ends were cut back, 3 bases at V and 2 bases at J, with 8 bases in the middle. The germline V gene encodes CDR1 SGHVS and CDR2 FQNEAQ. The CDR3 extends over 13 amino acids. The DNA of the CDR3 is TGTGCCAGCAGCTTGGGACTCGCCTACGAGCAGTACTTC. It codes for CASSLGLAYEQYF. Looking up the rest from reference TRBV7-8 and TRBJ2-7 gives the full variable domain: GAGVSQSPRYKVAKRGQDVALRCDPISGHVSLFWYQQALGQGPEFLTYFQNEAQLDKSGLPSDRFFAERPEGSVSTLKIQRTQQEDSAVYLCASSLGLAYEQYFGPGTRLTVT.

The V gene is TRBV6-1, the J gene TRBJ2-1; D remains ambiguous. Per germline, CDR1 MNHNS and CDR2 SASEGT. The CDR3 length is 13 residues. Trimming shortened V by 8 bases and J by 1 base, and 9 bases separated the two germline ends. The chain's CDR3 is CASSKSSYNEQFF. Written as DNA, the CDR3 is TGTGCCAGCTCGAAGTCGTCCTACAATGAGCAGTTCTTC.

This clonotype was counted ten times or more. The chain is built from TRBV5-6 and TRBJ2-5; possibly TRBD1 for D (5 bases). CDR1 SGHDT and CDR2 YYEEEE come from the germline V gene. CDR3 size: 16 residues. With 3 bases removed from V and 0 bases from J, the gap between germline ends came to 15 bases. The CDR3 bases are TGTGCCAGCAGCTGGTTCGGACAAGCGTACCAAGAGACCCAGTACTTC. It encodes CASSWFGQAYQETQYF.

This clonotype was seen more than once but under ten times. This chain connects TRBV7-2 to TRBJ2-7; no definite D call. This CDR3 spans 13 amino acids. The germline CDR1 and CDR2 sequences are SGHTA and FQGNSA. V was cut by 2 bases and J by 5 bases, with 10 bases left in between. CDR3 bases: TGTGCCAGCAGCTTAATACAGTGGAACGAGCAGTACTTC. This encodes CASSLIQWNEQYF.

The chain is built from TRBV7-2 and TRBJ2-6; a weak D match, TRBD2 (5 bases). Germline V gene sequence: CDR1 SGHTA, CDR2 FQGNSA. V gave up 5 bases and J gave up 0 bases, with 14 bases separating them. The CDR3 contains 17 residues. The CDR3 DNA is TGTGCCAGCAGCCCAGAGGGTCGGAACTCTGGGGCCAACGTCCTGACTTTC. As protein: CASSPEGRNSGANVLTF.

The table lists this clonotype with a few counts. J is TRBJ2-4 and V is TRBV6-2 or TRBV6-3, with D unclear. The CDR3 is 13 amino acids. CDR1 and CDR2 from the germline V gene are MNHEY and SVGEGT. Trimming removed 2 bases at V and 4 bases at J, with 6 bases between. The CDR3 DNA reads TGTGCCAGCAGTTACAGAGAAAAAAACATTCAGTACTTC. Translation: CASSYREKNIQYF.

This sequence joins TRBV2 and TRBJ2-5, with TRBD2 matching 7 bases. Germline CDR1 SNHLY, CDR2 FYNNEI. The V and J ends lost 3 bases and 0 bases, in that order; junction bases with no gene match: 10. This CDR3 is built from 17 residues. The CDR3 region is CASSDSVGGGDQETQYF. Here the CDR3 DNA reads TGTGCCAGCAGTGATTCGGTTGGGGGGGGGGACCAAGAGACCCAGTACTTC.

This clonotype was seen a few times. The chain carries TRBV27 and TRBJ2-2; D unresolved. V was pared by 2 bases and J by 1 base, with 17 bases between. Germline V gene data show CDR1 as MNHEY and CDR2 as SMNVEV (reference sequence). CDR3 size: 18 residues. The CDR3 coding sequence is TGTGCCAGCAGTTTAGCACCCTGGACCTTAGAGAACACCGGGGAGCTGTTTTTT. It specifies CASSLAPWTLENTGELFF.

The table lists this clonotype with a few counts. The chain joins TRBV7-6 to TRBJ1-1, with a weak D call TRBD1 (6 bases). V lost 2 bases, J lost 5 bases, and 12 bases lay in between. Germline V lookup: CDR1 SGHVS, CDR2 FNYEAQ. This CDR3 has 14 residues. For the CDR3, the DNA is TGTGCCAGCAGCTTACAGGGGTGGGGGACTGAAGCTTTCTTT. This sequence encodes CASSLQGWGTEAFF.

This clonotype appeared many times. Here the CDR3 reads CASSLVASAAEAFF. As DNA, the CDR3 is TGTGCCAGCAGCTTAGTTGCCAGTGCAGCCGAAGCTTTCTTT. The chain is built from TRBV7-6 and TRBJ1-1; D unresolved. This CDR3 contains 14 residues. V shed 1 base and J shed 8 bases, with 14 bases lying between them. Germline V CDR1 and CDR2: SGHVS, FNYEAQ.

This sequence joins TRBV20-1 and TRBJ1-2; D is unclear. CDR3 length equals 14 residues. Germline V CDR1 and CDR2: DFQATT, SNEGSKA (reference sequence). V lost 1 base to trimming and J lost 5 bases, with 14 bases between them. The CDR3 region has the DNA TGCAGTGCTAGAGGTGACCAAGGGAGGTATGGCTACACCTTC. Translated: CSARGDQGRYGYTF.

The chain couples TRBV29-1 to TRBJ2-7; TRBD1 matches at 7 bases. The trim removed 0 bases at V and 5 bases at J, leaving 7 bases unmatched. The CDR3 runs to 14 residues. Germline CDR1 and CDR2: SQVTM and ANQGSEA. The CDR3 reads CSVEDLGTAHEQYF. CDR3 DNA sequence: TGCAGCGTTGAAGATCTGGGGACAGCTCACGAGCAGTACTTC.

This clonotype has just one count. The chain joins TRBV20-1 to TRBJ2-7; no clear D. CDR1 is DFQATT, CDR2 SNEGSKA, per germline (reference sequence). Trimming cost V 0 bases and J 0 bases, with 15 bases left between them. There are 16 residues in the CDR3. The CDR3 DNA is TGCAGTGCTAGAGATCCACGTGGTAGGGACTCCTACGAGCAGTACTTC. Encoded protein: CSARDPRGRDSYEQYF.

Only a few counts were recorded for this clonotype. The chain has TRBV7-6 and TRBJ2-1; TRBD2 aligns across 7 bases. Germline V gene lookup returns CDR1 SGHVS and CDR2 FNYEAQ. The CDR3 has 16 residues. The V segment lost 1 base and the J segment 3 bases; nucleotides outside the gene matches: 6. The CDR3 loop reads CASSLGLGGGYNEQFF. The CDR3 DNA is TGTGCCAGCAGCTTAGGATTAGGCGGGGGCTACAATGAGCAGTTCTTC. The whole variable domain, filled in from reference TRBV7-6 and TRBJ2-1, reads GAGVSQSPRYKVTKRGQDVALRCDPISGHVSLYWYRQALGQGPEFLTYFNYEAQQDKSGLPNDRFSAERPEGSISTLTIQRTEQRDSAMYRCASSLGLGGGYNEQFFGPGTRLTVL.